This is a list of T cell receptor beta chains from one sample in a study of CD8+ T cells in alopecia areata. Assay used: immunoSEQ multiplex PCR; TCRdb lists only in-frame clones, some missing. The sample has around 190,000 clones; about 60% are singletons. Specimen: CD4+ T cells sorted from blood, collected at week 4, from a patient treated with tofacitinib. These receptors were taken from a human donor with alopecia areata. The conserved cysteine and the conserved F or W are not part of the CDR3 here.

v_call: TRBV4-1; j_call: TRBJ2-5; cdr3_aa: ASSPDRGIQETQY
v_call: TRBV30; j_call: TRBJ1-5; cdr3_aa: AWSVPQAGQPQH
v_call: TRBV6-5; j_call: TRBJ2-7; cdr3_aa: ASRDSLGYEQY
v_call: TRBV4-1; j_call: TRBJ2-3; cdr3_aa: ASSQRHRDGNTQY
v_call: TRBV7-9; j_call: TRBJ2-6; cdr3_aa: ASSIGRGAGANVLT
v_call: TRBV5-1; j_call: TRBJ2-7; cdr3_aa: ASSLVPPTGVYEQY
v_call: TRBV10-3; j_call: TRBJ1-2; cdr3_aa: AISESLGNPPFGYT
v_call: TRBV30; j_call: TRBJ2-5; cdr3_aa: AWSGGEQETQY
v_call: TRBV2; j_call: TRBJ1-1; cdr3_aa: ASSDRLRGTEAF
v_call: TRBV27; j_call: TRBJ2-4; cdr3_aa: ASSSVAKNIQY
v_call: TRBV5-1; j_call: TRBJ2-7; cdr3_aa: ASSLIPLPYEQY
v_call: TRBV25-1; j_call: TRBJ1-3; cdr3_aa: ASSESLLQYGNTIY
v_call: TRBV2; j_call: TRBJ2-7; cdr3_aa: ASSGRQGDYEQY
v_call: TRBV18; j_call: TRBJ2-5; cdr3_aa: ASSPDTSETQY
v_call: TRBV2; j_call: TRBJ1-5; cdr3_aa: ASSVLGYSNQPQH
v_call: TRBV7-3; j_call: TRBJ2-1; cdr3_aa: ASSFAGTAYNEQF
v_call: TRBV7-9; j_call: TRBJ2-6; cdr3_aa: ASSPLSGANVLT
v_call: TRBV2; j_call: TRBJ2-1; cdr3_aa: ASSDRRKYNEQF
v_call: TRBV2; j_call: TRBJ2-5; cdr3_aa: ASSEAGVGVGETQY
v_call: TRBV29-1; j_call: TRBJ1-5; cdr3_aa: SVNRDRAIISNQPQH
v_call: TRBV7-2; j_call: TRBJ1-2; cdr3_aa: ASSLDGQTYGYT
v_call: TRBV6-6; j_call: TRBJ1-2; cdr3_aa: AGSGTGAYGYT
v_call: TRBV4-2; j_call: TRBJ2-2; cdr3_aa: ASSQDLGGRAAGELF
v_call: TRBV30; j_call: TRBJ2-4; cdr3_aa: AWSGQLNIQY
v_call: TRBV9; j_call: TRBJ1-2; cdr3_aa: ASTSGARGYT
v_call: TRBV15; j_call: TRBJ2-1; cdr3_aa: ATSPRGDRASDEQF
v_call: TRBV29-1; j_call: TRBJ2-6; cdr3_aa: SVQFGGYSGANVLT
v_call: TRBV28; j_call: TRBJ1-2; cdr3_aa: ASRVGSDRVYGYT
v_call: TRBV29-1; j_call: TRBJ2-7; cdr3_aa: SVEGGWNEQY
v_call: TRBV7-9; j_call: TRBJ2-1; cdr3_aa: ASSSFGGIAENEQF
v_call: TRBV4-3; j_call: TRBJ2-7; cdr3_aa: ASSQDFRGTEQY
v_call: TRBV30; j_call: TRBJ2-2; cdr3_aa: AWSLMVTSGPTGELF
v_call: TRBV30; j_call: TRBJ2-7; cdr3_aa: AWSQREQY
v_call: TRBV7-2; j_call: TRBJ2-1; cdr3_aa: ASRIRDEQF
v_call: TRBV6-1; j_call: TRBJ1-4; cdr3_aa: ATLRNEKLF
v_call: TRBV20-1; j_call: TRBJ2-7; cdr3_aa: SATMSYEQY
v_call: TRBV11-2; j_call: TRBJ2-7; cdr3_aa: ASRKYGAGEDEQY
v_call: TRBV18; j_call: TRBJ2-7; cdr3_aa: ASSPRPGEQY
v_call: TRBV6-1; j_call: TRBJ2-2; cdr3_aa: ASNLGGTTTGELF
v_call: TRBV30; j_call: -; cdr3_aa: AWDRGLHEQY
v_call: TRBV6-5; j_call: TRBJ2-7; cdr3_aa: ASSSDRSGAYEQY
v_call: TRBV7-2; j_call: TRBJ1-5; cdr3_aa: ASSLFTGGNQPQH
v_call: TRBV29-1; j_call: TRBJ2-1; cdr3_aa: SVESTGNPLDEQF
v_call: TRBV29-1; j_call: TRBJ2-5; cdr3_aa: SVENAPGETQY
v_call: TRBV6-5; j_call: TRBJ1-2; cdr3_aa: ASSRITGKGYT
v_call: TRBV29-1; j_call: TRBJ2-6; cdr3_aa: SVEGAGANVLT
v_call: TRBV5-6; j_call: TRBJ2-1; cdr3_aa: ASSLAGLSYNEQF
v_call: TRBV18; j_call: TRBJ2-5; cdr3_aa: ASSRSQETQY
v_call: TRBV30; j_call: TRBJ1-4; cdr3_aa: AWSNPVGGGQKLF
v_call: TRBV29-1; j_call: TRBJ2-5; cdr3_aa: SVEGRLAVQETQY
v_call: TRBV30; j_call: TRBJ1-3; cdr3_aa: AWSALRRGNGNTIY
v_call: TRBV20-1; j_call: TRBJ2-7; cdr3_aa: SASRTYEQY
v_call: TRBV30; j_call: TRBJ2-5; cdr3_aa: AWIEAGRYGRAQY
v_call: TRBV5-1; j_call: TRBJ2-7; cdr3_aa: ASSLDGEYEQY
v_call: TRBV29-1; j_call: TRBJ2-2; cdr3_aa: SALGTLVRTGELF
v_call: TRBV29-1; j_call: TRBJ2-2; cdr3_aa: SALKAGVFDGELF
v_call: TRBV28; j_call: TRBJ2-3; cdr3_aa: ASTILAGDTDTQY
v_call: TRBV7-2; j_call: TRBJ2-3; cdr3_aa: ASSPRTETDTQY
v_call: TRBV28; j_call: TRBJ2-5; cdr3_aa: ASSPTGGLGETQY
v_call: TRBV6-6; j_call: TRBJ2-1; cdr3_aa: ASSYSTSGRANEQF